This T cell receptor beta chain was identified in a study of vaccination and CD4 T cells after COVID-19. Treatment given: 10-day PBMC culture with coronavirus spike peptide pools or control peptides (ViraFEST assay). Peptide pool stimulation in ViraFEST expanded antigen-specific T cells, whose TCRs were then sequenced. Positive PCR dates covered March to December 2020, before US Alpha, Beta and Delta variants. On day 3 and again on day 7, fresh IL-2 medium was used to replace half the medium. The Oncomine TCR Beta short-read assay was applied to DNA of cultured CD4+ T cells. TCRdb redid the calling of the PCR reads with MiXCR, one entry per CDR3 protein. The sample contains around 26,000 distinct CDR3 sequences, 64% of which appear only once. V gave up 7 bases and J gave up 7 bases; unmatched junction bases: 15. The length of the CDR3 is 15 residues. The germline V gene has CDR1 SGHTA and CDR2 FQGNSA.

Findings and limits, study-wide: SARS-CoV-2-reactive clonotypes showed a nonsignificant median rise from about 20 to 38.

Details on this clonotype: Its target is not known.

V gene TRBV7-2 combines with J gene TRBJ2-5; the match to TRBD1 covers 7 bases. The TCR was taken from a human donor who had recovered from COVID-19. The sequenced sample consisted of CD4+ T cells from blood, cultured in vitro. The CDR3 loop reads CASIPTARGGGTQYF. CDR3 in DNA: TGTGCCAGCATCCCAACGGCTAGAGGGGGCGGGACCCAGTACTTC.